The sequence of this T cell receptor beta chain was determined in a study of shared clonotypes between healthy human individuals. Across the whole study: Serving as donors were a couple of women and three men, whose ages spanned 18 to 49. Three CD4 naive, three CD4 memory, two CD8 naive and one CD8 memory plate were used per donor. Regarding the study as a whole: Naive subsets tended to show greater estimated richness than memory subsets. Rarefaction exposed incomplete sorted-subset sequencing despite large depth.

In regard to this clone: Its antigen is as yet unknown.

Libraries were prepared by immunoSEQ multiplex PCR; TCRdb keeps only in-frame clonotypes and omits some of them. The table has around 2.5 million clones, approximately 93% seen once; the top ten hold 0.36%. The germline V gene encodes CDR1 SGHDN and CDR2 FVKESK. The CDR3 contains 13 residues. Trimming cost V 0 bases and J 6 bases, with 8 bases left between them. This receptor was obtained from a man aged 18 to 30 in good health. Some clones in this sample may be carry-over from other donors' samples. The chain uses TRBV14 and TRBJ2-5; D is undetermined. Sequenced: naive CD4+ T cells from PBMCs. Indicated subset: CD45RA+ positively selected. The DNA of the CDR3 is TGTGCCAGCAGCCAAGATGGTATACAGACCCAGTACTTC. Translated: CASSQDGIQTQYF.